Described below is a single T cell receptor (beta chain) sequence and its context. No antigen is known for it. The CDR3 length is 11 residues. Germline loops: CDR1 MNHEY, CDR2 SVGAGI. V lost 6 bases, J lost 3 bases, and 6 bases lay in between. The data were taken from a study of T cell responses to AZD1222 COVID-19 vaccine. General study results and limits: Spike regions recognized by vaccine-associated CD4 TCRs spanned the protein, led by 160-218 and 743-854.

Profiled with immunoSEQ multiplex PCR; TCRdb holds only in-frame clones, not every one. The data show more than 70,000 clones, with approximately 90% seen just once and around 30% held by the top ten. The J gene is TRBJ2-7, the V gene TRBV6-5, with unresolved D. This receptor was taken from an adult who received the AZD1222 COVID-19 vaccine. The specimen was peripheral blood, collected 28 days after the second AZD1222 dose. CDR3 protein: CASSLNYEQYF. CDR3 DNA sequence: TGTGCCAGCAGCCTTAACTACGAGCAGTACTTC.